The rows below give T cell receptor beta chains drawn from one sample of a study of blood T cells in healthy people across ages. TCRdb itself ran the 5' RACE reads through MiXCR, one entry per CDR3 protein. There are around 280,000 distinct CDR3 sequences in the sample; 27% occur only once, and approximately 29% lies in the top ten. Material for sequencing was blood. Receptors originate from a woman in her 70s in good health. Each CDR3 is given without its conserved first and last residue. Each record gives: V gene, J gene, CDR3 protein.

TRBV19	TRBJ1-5	ASSIETASAQH
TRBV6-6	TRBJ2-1	ASSPLFEQF
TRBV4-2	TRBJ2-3	ASRPTSGISDTQY
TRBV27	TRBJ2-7	ASSFRAPGPYEQY
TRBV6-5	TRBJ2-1	ASNSGTSSYNEQF
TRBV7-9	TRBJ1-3	ASSSQANSGNTIY
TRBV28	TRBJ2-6	ASRYRDAGSGANVLT
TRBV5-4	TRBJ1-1	ASSLPKGLNTEAF
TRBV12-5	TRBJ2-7	ASGPLTGGEQY
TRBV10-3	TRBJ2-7	AISPGTTAYEQY
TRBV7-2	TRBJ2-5	ASNLDRLQETQY
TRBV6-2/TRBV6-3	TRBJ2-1	AISGTSGFSSYNEQF
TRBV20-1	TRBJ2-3	SAPDRADTQY
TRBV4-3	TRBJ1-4	ASSLGRDPREKLF
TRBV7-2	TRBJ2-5	ASSPTDRKQY
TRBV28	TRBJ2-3	ASRPGGTDTQY
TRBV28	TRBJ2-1	ASKSTYNEQF
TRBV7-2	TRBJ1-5	ASSSAGDRGQPQH
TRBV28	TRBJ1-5	ASSHDRVPGQPQH
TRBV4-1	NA	ASSQDRSTSGIRNEQF
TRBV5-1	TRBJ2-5	ASSLEGTIAPETQY
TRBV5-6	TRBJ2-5	ASSLIDGETQY
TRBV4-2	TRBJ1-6	ASSLRDRGDSPLH
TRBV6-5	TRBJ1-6	ASQALDRSSYNSPLH
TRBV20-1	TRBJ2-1	SARDIYEQF
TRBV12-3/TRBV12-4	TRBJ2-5	ASSSGLAKETQY
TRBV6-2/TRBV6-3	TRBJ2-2	ASREPGLAKTGELF